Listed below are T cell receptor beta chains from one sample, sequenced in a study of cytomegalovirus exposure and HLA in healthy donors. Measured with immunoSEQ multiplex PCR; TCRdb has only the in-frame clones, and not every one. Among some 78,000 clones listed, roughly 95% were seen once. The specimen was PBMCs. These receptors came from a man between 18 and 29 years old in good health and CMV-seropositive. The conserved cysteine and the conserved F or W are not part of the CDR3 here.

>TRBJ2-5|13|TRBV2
ASSGLAGSGETQY
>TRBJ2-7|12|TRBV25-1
ASRRTGSSYEQY
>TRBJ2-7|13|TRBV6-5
ASSPDSWSGYEQY
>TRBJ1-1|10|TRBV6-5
ASGIRDSLAF
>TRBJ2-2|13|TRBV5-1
ASSLDRGQAGELF
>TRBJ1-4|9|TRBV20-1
SPDQGEKLF
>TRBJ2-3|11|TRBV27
ASSFTGADTQY
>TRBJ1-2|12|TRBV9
ASSRTGLFSGYT
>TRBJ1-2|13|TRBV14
ASSLIRDSNYGYT
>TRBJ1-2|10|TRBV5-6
ASSLTDYGYT
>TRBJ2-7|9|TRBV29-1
SVHAGNEQY
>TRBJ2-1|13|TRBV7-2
ASSLGWRSVNEQF
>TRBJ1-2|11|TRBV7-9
ASSSRQGSGYT
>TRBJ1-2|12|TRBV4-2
ASSHAQSPGSYT
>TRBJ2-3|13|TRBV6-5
ASRWETAGADTQY
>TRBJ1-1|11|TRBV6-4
ASRQGSGTEAF
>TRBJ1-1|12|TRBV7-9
ASSWEGVNTEAF
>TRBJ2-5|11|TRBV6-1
ASLGPYQETQY
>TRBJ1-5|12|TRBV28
ASSFTTRRQPQH
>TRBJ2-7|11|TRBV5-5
ASSLERAYEQY
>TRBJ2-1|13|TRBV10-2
ASRPTAGFYNEQF
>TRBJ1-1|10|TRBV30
AWSVGGGRAF
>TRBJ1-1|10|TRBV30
AWGRQGDEAF
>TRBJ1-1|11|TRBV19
ASSWTGNTEAF
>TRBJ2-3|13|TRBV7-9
ASSLLGRGTDTQY
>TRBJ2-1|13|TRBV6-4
ASSTTSGSYNEQF
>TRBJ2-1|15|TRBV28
ASSSHPTSGGSHEQF
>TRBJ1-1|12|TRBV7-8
ASSFAGQGAEAF
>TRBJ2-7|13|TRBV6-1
ASSDYRTGSDEQY
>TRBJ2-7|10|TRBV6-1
ASSERGYEQY
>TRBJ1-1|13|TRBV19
ASSEFGTENTEAF
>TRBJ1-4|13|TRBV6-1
ASSELAGRAEKLF
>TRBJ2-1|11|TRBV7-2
ASSSGLVNEQF
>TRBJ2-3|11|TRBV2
ASSVEDLGTQY
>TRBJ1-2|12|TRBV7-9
ASSLGANNYGYT
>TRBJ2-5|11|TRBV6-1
TSSGGQKETQY
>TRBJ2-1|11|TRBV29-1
SVPRLVDNEQF
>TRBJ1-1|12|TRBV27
ASSDTPVYTEAF
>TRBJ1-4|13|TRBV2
ASSATGGDNEKLF